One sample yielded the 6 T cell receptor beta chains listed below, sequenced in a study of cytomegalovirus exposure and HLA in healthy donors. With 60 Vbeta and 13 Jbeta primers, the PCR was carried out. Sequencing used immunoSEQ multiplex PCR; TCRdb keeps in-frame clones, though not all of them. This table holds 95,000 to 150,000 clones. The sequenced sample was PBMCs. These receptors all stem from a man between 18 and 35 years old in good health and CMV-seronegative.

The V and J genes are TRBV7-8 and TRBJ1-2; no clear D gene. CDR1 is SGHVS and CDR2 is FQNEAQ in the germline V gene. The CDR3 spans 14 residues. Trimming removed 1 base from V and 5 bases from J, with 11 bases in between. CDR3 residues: CASSLGTGGYGYTF. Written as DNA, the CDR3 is TGTGCCAGCAGCTTAGGGACGGGCGGGTATGGCTACACCTTC.

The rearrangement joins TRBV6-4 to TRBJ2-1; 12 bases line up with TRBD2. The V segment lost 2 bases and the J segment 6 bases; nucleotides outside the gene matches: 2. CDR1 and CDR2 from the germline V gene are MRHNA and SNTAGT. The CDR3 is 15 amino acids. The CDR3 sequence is CASSDETSGSNEQFF. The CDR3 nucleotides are TGTGCCAGCAGTGACGAGACTAGCGGGAGCAATGAGCAGTTCTTC.

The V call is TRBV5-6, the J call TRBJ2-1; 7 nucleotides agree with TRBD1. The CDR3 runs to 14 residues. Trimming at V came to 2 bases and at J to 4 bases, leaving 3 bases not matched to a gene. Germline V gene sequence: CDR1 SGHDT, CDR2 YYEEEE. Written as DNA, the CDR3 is TGTGCCAGCAGCTTAGAACAGGGGTACAATGAGCAGTTCTTC. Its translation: CASSLEQGYNEQFF.

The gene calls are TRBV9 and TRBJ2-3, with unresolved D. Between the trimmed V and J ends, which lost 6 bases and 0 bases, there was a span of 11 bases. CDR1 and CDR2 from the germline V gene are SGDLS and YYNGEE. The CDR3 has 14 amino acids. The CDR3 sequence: CASNQWLSTDTQYF. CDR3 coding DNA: TGTGCCAGCAATCAGTGGTTGAGCACAGATACGCAGTATTTT.

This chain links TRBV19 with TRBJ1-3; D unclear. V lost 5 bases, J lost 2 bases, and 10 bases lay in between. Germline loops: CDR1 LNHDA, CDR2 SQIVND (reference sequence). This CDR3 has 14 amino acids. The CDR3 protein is CASSLQVTGNTIYF. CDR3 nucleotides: TGTGCCAGTAGTCTTCAGGTAACTGGAAACACCATATATTTT.

The CDR3 DNA sequence: TGTGCCATCTTCCTCGGGACAGGGGGGTATCTTACTGAAGCTTTCTTT. It encodes CAIFLGTGGYLTEAFF. V gene TRBV7-9 combines with J gene TRBJ1-1, with 11 bases lining up with TRBD1. Germline V gives CDR1 SEHNR, CDR2 FQNEAQ (reference sequence). J was trimmed by 5 bases and V by 10 bases; bases with no gene match: 15. The CDR3 runs 16 residues.